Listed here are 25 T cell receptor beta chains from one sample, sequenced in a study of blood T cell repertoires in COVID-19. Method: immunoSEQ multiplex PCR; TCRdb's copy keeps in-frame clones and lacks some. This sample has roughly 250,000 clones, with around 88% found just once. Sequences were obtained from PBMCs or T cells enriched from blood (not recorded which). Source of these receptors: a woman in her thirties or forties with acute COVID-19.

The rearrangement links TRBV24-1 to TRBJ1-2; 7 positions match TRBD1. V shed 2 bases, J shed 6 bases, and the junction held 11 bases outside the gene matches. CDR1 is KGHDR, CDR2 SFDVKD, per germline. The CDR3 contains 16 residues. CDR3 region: CATSDSPAEGAHGYTF. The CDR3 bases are TGTGCCACCAGTGATTCACCTGCGGAGGGGGCACATGGCTACACCTTC.

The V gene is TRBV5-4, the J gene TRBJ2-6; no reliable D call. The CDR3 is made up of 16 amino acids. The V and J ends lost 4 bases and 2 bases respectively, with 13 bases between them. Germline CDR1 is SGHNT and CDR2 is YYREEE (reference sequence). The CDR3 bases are TGTGCCAGCAGCGAACCCGGAGATCCTGGGGCCAACGTCCTGACTTTC. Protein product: CASSEPGDPGANVLTF. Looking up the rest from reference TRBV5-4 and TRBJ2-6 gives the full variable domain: ETGVTQSPTHLIKTRGQQVTLRCSSQSGHNTVSWYQQALGQGPQFIFQYYREEENGRGNFPPRFSGLQFPNYSSELNVNALELDDSALYLCASSEPGDPGANVLTFGAGSRLTVL.

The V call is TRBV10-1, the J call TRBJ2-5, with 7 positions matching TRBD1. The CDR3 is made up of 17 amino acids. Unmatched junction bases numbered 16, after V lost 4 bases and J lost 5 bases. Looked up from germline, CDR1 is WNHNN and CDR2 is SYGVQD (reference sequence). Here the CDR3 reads CASSGSPIEGAWETQYF. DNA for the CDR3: TGCGCCAGCAGTGGGTCCCCTATAGAGGGGGCATGGGAGACCCAGTACTTC.

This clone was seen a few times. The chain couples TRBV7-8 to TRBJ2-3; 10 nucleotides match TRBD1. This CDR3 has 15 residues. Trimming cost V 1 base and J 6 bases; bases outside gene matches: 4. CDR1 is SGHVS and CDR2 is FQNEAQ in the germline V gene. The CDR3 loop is CASSLVTGGVDTQYF. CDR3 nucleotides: TGTGCCAGCAGCTTAGTGACAGGGGGCGTGGATACGCAGTATTTT.

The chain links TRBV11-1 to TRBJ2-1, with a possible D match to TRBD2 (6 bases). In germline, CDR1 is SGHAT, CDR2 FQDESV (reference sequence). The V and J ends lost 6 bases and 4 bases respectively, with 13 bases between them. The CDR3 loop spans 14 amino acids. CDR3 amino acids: CASRGTGIYNEQFF. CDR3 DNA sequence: TGTGCCAGCAGGGGGACTGGAATATACAATGAGCAGTTCTTC.

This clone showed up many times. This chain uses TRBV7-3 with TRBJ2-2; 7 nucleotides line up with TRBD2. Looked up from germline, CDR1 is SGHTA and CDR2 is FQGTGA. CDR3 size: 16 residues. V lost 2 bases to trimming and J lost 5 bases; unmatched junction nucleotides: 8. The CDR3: CASSLLNPGGTGELFF. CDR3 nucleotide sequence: TGTGCCAGCAGCTTACTCAATCCGGGGGGAACCGGGGAGCTGTTTTTT. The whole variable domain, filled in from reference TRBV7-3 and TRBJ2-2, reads GAGVSQTPSNKVTEKGKYVELRCDPISGHTALYWYRQSLGQGPEFLIYFQGTGAADDSGLPNDRFFAVRPEGSVSTLKIQRTERGDSAVYLCASSLLNPGGTGELFFGEGSRLTVL.

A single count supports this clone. CDR3 in DNA: TGTGCCAGTAGTATAGGGGGGGGCTCCTACGAGCAGTACTTC. Protein sequence: CASSIGGGSYEQYF. The rearrangement joins TRBV19 to TRBJ2-7; 7 bases are shared with TRBD2. Germline CDR1 reads LNHDA; CDR2 reads SQIVND (reference sequence). With 1 base clipped from V and 0 bases from J, the junction kept 0 bases outside the gene matches. This CDR3 is 14 amino acids long.

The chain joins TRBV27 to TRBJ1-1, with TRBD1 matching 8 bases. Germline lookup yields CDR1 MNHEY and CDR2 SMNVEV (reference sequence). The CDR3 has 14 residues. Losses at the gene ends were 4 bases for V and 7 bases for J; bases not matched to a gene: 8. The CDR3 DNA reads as TGTGCCAGCAGTTGGAGCAGGGGGCAAGATGAAGCTTTCTTT. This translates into CASSWSRGQDEAFF.

The CDR3 sequence: CASSRTDRVAQPQHF. CDR3 coding DNA: TGTGCCAGTAGTAGAACCGACAGGGTTGCTCAGCCCCAGCATTTT. The chain combines TRBV19 with TRBJ1-5; 7 bases line up with TRBD1. V dropped 4 bases and J dropped 6; count of bases not matched to a gene: 9. Germline V gives CDR1 LNHDA, CDR2 SQIVND (reference sequence). This CDR3 is built from 15 residues.

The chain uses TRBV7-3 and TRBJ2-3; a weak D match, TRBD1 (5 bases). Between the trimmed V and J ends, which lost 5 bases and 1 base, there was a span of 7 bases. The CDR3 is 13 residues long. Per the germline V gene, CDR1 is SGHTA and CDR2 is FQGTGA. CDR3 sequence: CASSLQGTDTQYF. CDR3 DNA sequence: TGTGCCAGCAGCCTACAGGGCACAGATACGCAGTATTTT.

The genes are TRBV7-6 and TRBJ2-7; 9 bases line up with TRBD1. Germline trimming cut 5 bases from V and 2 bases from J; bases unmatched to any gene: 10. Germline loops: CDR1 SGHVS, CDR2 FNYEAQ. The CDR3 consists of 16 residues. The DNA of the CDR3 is TGTGCCAGCAGCGCGCGTACCAGGGACAGGGCCTACGAGCAGTACTTC. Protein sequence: CASSARTRDRAYEQYF. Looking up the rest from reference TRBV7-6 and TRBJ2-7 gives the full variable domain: GAGVSQSPRYKVTKRGQDVALRCDPISGHVSLYWYRQALGQGPEFLTYFNYEAQQDKSGLPNDRFSAERPEGSISTLTIQRTEQRDSAMYRCASSARTRDRAYEQYFGPGTRLTVT.

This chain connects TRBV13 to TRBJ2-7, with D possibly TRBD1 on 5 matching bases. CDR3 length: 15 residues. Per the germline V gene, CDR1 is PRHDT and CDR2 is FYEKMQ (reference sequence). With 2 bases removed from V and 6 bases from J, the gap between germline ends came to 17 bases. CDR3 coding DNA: TGTGCCAGCAGCTTAATAACTCCCCTTGGGGCCGAGCAGTACTTC. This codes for CASSLITPLGAEQYF.

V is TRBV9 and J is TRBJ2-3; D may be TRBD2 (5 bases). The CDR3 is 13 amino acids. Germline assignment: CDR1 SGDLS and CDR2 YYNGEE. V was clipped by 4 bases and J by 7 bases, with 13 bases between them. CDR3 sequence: CASSPTTGNTQYF. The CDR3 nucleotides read TGTGCCAGCAGCCCAACAACGGGAAATACGCAGTATTTT.

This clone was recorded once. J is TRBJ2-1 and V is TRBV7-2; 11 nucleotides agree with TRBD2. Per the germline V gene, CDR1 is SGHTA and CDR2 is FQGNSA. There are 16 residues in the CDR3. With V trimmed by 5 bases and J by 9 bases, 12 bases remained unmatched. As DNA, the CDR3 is TGTGCCAGCAGCCCCTCCCCACTAGCGGGAGTCGTTGAGCAGTTCTTC. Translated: CASSPSPLAGVVEQFF.

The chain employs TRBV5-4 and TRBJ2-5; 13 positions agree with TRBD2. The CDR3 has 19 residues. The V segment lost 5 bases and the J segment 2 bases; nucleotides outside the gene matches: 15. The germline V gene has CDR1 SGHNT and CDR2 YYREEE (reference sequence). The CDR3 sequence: CASSFSGLAGSSDQETQYF. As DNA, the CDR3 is TGTGCCAGCAGTTTCTCGGGACTAGCGGGATCAAGCGATCAAGAGACCCAGTACTTC. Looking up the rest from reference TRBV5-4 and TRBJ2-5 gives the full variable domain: ETGVTQSPTHLIKTRGQQVTLRCSSQSGHNTVSWYQQALGQGPQFIFQYYREEENGRGNFPPRFSGLQFPNYSSELNVNALELDDSALYLCASSFSGLAGSSDQETQYFGPGTRLLVL.

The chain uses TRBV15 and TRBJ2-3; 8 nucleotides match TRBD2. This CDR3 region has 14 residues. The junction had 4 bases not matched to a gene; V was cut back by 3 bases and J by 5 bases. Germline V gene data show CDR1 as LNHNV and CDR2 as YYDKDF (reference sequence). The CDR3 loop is CATSRGAGVDTQYF. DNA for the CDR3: TGTGCCACCAGCAGGGGAGCGGGAGTAGATACGCAGTATTTT.

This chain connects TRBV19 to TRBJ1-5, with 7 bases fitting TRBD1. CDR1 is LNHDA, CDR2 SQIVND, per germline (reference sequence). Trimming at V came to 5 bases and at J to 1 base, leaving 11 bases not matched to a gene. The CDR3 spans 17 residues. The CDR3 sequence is CASSVGKGARSNQPQHF. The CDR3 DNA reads TGTGCCAGTAGTGTGGGTAAGGGGGCTAGGAGCAATCAGCCCCAGCATTTT. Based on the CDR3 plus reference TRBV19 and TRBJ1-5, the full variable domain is DGGITQSPKYLFRKEGQNVTLSCEQNLNHDAMYWYRQDPGQGLRLIYYSQIVNDFQKGDIAEGYSVSREKKESFPLTVTSAQKNPTAFYLCASSVGKGARSNQPQHFGDGTRLSIL.

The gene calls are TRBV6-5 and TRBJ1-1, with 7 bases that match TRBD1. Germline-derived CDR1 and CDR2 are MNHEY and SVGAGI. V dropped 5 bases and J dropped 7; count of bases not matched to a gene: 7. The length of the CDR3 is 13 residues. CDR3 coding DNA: TGTGCCAGCAGTCAGACAGGGCGATTTGAAGCTTTCTTT. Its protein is CASSQTGRFEAFF.

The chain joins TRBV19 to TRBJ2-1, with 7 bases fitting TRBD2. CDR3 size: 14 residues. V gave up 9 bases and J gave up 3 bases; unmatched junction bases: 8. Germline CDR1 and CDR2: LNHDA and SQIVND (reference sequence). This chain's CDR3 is CASKASGNYNEQFF. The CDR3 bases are TGTGCCAGCAAGGCCAGCGGGAACTACAATGAGCAGTTCTTC.

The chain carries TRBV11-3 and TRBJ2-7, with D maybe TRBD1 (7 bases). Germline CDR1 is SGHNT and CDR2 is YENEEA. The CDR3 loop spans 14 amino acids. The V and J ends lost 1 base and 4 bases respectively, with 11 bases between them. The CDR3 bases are TGTGCCAGCAGCTTAGCTGCAGGGGGGTACGAGCAGTACTTC. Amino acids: CASSLAAGGYEQYF.

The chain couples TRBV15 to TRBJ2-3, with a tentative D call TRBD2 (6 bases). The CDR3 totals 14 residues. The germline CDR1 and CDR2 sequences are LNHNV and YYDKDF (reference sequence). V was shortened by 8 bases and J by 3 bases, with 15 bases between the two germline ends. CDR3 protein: CATRQNSGTDTQYF. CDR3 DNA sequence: TGTGCCACCCGGCAGAATAGCGGAACAGATACGCAGTATTTT.

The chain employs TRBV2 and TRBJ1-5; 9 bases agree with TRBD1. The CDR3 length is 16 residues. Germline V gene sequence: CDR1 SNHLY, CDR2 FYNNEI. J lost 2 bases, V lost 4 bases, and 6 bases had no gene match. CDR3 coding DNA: TGTGCCAGCAGTGTGGACAGGGGTGCGGGCAATCAGCCCCAGCATTTT. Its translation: CASSVDRGAGNQPQHF.

The CDR3 nucleotides read TGTGCCAGCTCACCACTCGGACAGGGTCCCGGGGAGCTGTTTTTT. Translation: CASSPLGQGPGELFF. The rearrangement uses TRBV18 and TRBJ2-2; TRBD1 matches at 8 bases. Per germline, CDR1 KGHSH and CDR2 LQKENI. The CDR3 is 15 residues long. The V segment lost 1 base and the J segment 6 bases; nucleotides outside the gene matches: 4. Full variable domain (rest looked up from reference TRBV18 and TRBJ2-2): NAGVMQNPRHLVRRRGQEARLRCSPMKGHSHVYWYRQLPEEGLKFMVYLQKENIIDESGMPKERFSAEFPKEGPSILRIQQVVRGDSAAYFCASSPLGQGPGELFFGEGSRLTVL.

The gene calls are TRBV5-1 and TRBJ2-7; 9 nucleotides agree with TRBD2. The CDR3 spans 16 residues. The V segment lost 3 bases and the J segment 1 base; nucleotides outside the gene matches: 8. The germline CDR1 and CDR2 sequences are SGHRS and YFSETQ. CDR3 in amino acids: CASSYRTSDQSYEQYF. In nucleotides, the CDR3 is TGCGCCAGCAGCTACCGGACTAGCGACCAATCCTACGAGCAGTACTTC.

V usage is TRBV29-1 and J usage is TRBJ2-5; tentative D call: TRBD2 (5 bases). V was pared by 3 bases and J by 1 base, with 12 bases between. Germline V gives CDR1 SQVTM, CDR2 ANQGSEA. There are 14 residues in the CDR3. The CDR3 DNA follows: TGCAGCGTTGACATGGCGGGCTCCCAAGAGACCCAGTACTTC. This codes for CSVDMAGSQETQYF.